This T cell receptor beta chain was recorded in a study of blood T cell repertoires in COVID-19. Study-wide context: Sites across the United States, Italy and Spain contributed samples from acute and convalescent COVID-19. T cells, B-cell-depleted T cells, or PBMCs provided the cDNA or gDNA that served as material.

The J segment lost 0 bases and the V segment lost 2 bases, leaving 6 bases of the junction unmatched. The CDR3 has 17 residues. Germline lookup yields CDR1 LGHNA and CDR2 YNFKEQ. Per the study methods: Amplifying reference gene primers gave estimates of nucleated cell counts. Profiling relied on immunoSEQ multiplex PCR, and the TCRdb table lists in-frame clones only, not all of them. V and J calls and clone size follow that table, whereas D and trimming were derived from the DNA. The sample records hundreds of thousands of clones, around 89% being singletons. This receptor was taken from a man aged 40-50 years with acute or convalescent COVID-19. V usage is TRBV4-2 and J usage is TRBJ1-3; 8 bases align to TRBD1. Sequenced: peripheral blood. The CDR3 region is CASSQLNRGASGNTIYF. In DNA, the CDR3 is TGTGCCAGCAGCCAACTAAACAGGGGGGCCTCTGGAAACACCATATATTTT.